In this sample, the clone carrying this T cell receptor (beta chain) turned up a few times. Antigen specificity is unknown. This sample stems from a study of blood T cells in healthy people across ages. In the study overall: Using template switching, researchers captured about one barcoded beta molecule for each two T cells.

PBMCs, at least 6 million per sample, were isolated. Together with a sample-barcoded 5' primer, a J-beta primer mix was included in a second PCR lasting about 6 to 11 cycles. TCRdb reprocessed the 5' RACE reads via MiXCR and lists one record per CDR3 protein. The sample carries 1.6 million or so distinct CDR3 sequences, 34% recorded once. General observations from the study: With unsorted PBMCs, a conclusive comparison of naive versus antigen-experienced cells was not possible.

The origin of this receptor is a woman aged 25 to 39 in good health. Material for sequencing was blood.

CDR3 sequence (DNA): TGTGCCACCAGCATACCCGGGACAACCTACAATGAGCAGTTCTTC. Its translation: CATSIPGTTYNEQFF. The V and J genes are TRBV15 and TRBJ2-1; D perhaps matches TRBD1 (6 bases). The germline V gene has CDR1 LNHNV and CDR2 YYDKDF (reference sequence). Between the trimmed V and J ends, which lost 4 bases and 2 bases, there was a span of 12 bases. This CDR3 contains 15 residues. Filled out from reference TRBV15 and TRBJ2-1, the complete variable domain reads DAMVIQNPRYQVTQFGKPVTLSCSQTLNHNVMYWYQQKSSQAPKLLFHYYDKDFNNEADTPDNFQSRRPNTSFCFLDIRSPGLGDTAMYLCATSIPGTTYNEQFFGPGTRLTVL.